This TCR beta chain appears in the sequencing data of a study of T cells after posttransplantation cyclophosphamide. Sequencing used immunoSEQ multiplex PCR; TCRdb keeps in-frame clones, though not all of them. This table has around 15,000 clones, about 85% appearing once. Sampled 1 year posttransplant, controls received myeloablative marrow transplants, methotrexate and a calcineurin inhibitor. CDR3 length equals 14 residues. Germline values: CDR1 MNHEY, CDR2 SMNVEV (reference sequence). After removal of 2 bases from V and 6 bases from J, the junction contained 3 bases not matched to a gene. This chain links TRBV27 with TRBJ2-1, with 8 bases matching TRBD2. Sequencing used PBMCs, obtained after allogeneic stem cell transplant with calcineurin inhibitor and methotrexate. This sequence was found in a female patient between 18 and 35 years old who received an allogeneic stem cell transplant from an unrelated donor, was CMV-positive, and had acute and chronic GVHD. Some T cells may be the graft donor's. CDR3 in DNA: TGTGCCAGCAGTTTACTTGGGACTAGCAATGAGCAGTTCTTC. Protein sequence: CASSLLGTSNEQFF.